The rows below give T cell receptor beta chains drawn from one sample of a study of brain T cells in children with intractable seizures. The protocol was immunoSEQ multiplex PCR, while the TCRdb copy is restricted to in-frame clones and leaves out a portion. The sample has around 80,000 clones; about 90% are singletons. The sample here was peripheral blood, taken at surgery. The origin of the receptors is a girl aged 2 to 10 with Rasmussen encephalitis and intractable seizures. Each CDR3 is given with its conserved first and last residue. Each record gives: J gene, V gene, D gene, clone size, CDR3 protein, CDR3 DNA. A D gene is named only where the DNA matches it firmly. Where a row states a size, it is once, few, many or the class of an expanded clone; other rows omit it.

j_gene: TRBJ2-2
v_gene: TRBV10-1
d_gene: NA
abundance: NA
CDR3aa: CASRSGVAGELFF
CDR3nt: TGCGCCAGCAGGTCTGGGGTGGCCGGGGAGCTGTTTTTT

j_gene: TRBJ2-7
v_gene: TRBV5-1
d_gene: TRBD1
abundance: NA
CDR3aa: CASSRGGTGSYEQYF
CDR3nt: TGCGCCAGCAGCCGAGGAGGGACAGGGTCTTACGAGCAGTACTTC

j_gene: TRBJ1-1
v_gene: TRBV6-5
d_gene: NA
abundance: once
CDR3aa: CASSYRDGVEAFF
CDR3nt: TGTGCCAGCAGTTACAGGGACGGCGTAGAAGCTTTCTTT

j_gene: TRBJ1-5
v_gene: TRBV27
d_gene: NA
abundance: NA
CDR3aa: CASSKTGTYSNQPQHF
CDR3nt: TGTGCCAGCAGTAAAACAGGGACCTATAGCAATCAGCCCCAGCATTTT

j_gene: TRBJ1-3
v_gene: TRBV6-5
d_gene: NA
abundance: NA
CDR3aa: CASSGNTIYF
CDR3nt: TGTGCCAGCAGCGGAAACACCATATATTTT

j_gene: TRBJ1-1
v_gene: TRBV15
d_gene: TRBD1
abundance: NA
CDR3aa: CATSRAPGQGATEAFF
CDR3nt: TGTGCCACCAGCAGAGCTCCGGGACAGGGAGCCACTGAAGCTTTCTTT

j_gene: TRBJ1-4
v_gene: TRBV6-5
d_gene: NA
abundance: NA
CDR3aa: CASSGGNINEKLFF
CDR3nt: TGTGCCAGCTCTGGGGGGAATATAAATGAAAAACTGTTTTTT

j_gene: TRBJ1-1
v_gene: TRBV25-1
d_gene: NA
abundance: NA
CDR3aa: CASSEMRANTEAFF
CDR3nt: TGTGCCAGCAGTGAAATGAGGGCGAACACTGAAGCTTTCTTT

j_gene: TRBJ2-7
v_gene: TRBV5-4
d_gene: TRBD1
abundance: NA
CDR3aa: CASSPDRDVEQYF
CDR3nt: TGTGCCAGCAGCCCCGACAGGGATGTCGAGCAGTACTTC

j_gene: TRBJ1-3
v_gene: TRBV9
d_gene: NA
abundance: NA
CDR3aa: CASSVEGESGNTIYF
CDR3nt: TGTGCCAGCAGCGTGGAGGGGGAGTCGGGAAACACCATATATTTT

j_gene: TRBJ1-1
v_gene: TRBV7-9
d_gene: TRBD1
abundance: NA
CDR3aa: CASRDRLTEAFF
CDR3nt: TGTGCCAGCAGGGACAGGTTGACTGAAGCTTTCTTT